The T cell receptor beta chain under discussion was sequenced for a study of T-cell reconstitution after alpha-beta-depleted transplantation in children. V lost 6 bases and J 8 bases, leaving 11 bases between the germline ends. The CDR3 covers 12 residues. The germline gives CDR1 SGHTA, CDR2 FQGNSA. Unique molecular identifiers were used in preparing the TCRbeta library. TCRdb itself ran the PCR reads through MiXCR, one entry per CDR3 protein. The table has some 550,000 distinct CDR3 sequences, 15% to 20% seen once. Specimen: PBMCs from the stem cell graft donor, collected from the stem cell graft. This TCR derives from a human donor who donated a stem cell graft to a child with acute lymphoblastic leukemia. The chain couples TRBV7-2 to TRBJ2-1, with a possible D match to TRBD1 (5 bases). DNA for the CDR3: TGTGCCAGCAGTCCCAGGGTCCATGAGCAGTTCTTC. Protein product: CASSPRVHEQFF.